Listed below are T cell receptor beta chains from one sample, sequenced in a study of blood T cell repertoires in COVID-19. Method: immunoSEQ multiplex PCR; TCRdb's copy keeps in-frame clones and lacks some. The sample comprises 100,000 to 150,000 clones, over 65% of which are singletons, and about 6.8% rests with the top ten. Sequencing used peripheral blood. Receptors originate from a man aged 65 to 79 with acute or convalescent COVID-19. The CDR3 runs from the conserved cysteine through the conserved F or W. Each record gives: clone size, V gene, J gene, D gene, CDR3 protein, CDR3 DNA. A D gene is named only where the DNA matches it firmly. A clone size is listed for some rows: how often the clone was seen (once, few, many), or a class if it is expanded.

.	TRBV29-1	TRBJ2-5	TRBD1	CSVGQGQETQYF	TGCAGCGTCGGACAGGGCCAAGAGACCCAGTACTTC
.	TRBV18	TRBJ1-6	.	CASRPGLYNSPLHF	TGTGCCAGCAGGCCGGGACTATATAATTCACCCCTCCACTTT
.	TRBV21-1	TRBJ2-5	.	CASSQGERGSVETQYF	TGTGCCAGCAGCCAAGGGGAGCGGGGTTCTGTAGAGACCCAGTACTTC
.	TRBV9	TRBJ2-3	.	CASSPLEAADTQYF	TGTGCCAGCAGCCCCTTGGAGGCAGCAGATACGCAGTATTTT
.	TRBV28	TRBJ2-1	TRBD1	CASSLILGAGGRNEQFF	TGTGCCAGCAGTTTGATCCTTGGGGCAGGGGGAAGAAATGAGCAGTTCTTC
.	TRBV7-2	TRBJ2-7	.	CASSLGRFHEQYF	TGTGCCAGCAGCTTAGGTCGTTTCCACGAGCAGTACTTC
.	TRBV28	TRBJ2-5	.	CASSFGLPPETQYF	TGTGCCAGCAGTTTCGGTCTCCCTCCTGAGACCCAGTACTTC
.	TRBV5-1	TRBJ2-5	TRBD2	CASSLGLAGGTETQYF	TGCGCCAGCAGCTTGGGACTAGCGGGGGGTACGGAGACCCAGTACTTC
.	TRBV15	TRBJ2-2	TRBD1	CATSSIRGLTGELFF	TGTGCCACCAGCAGTATAAGGGGGCTAACCGGGGAGCTGTTTTTT
.	TRBV7-9	TRBJ1-2	TRBD1	CAGTGTENYGYTF	TGTGCCGGGACCGGGACAGAAAACTATGGCTACACCTTC
once	TRBV7-3	TRBJ2-3	.	CASSLPGRPDTQYF	TGTGCCAGCAGCTTACCGGGGAGACCAGATACGCAGTATTTT
.	TRBV28	TRBJ1-2	.	CASSGSGNGYTF	TGTGCCAGCAGTGGGTCAGGGAATGGCTACACCTTC
.	TRBV18	TRBJ2-1	.	CASSPSSVDNEQFF	TGTGCCAGCTCACCCTCGAGCGTCGACAATGAGCAGTTCTTC
.	TRBV11-2	TRBJ2-2	TRBD2	CASSSQLAGASTGELFF	TGTGCCAGCAGCTCCCAACTAGCGGGAGCTAGCACCGGGGAGCTGTTTTTT
.	TRBV6-2/TRBV6-3	TRBJ1-1	TRBD1	CASSYRIYEGAVEAFF	TGTGCCAGCAGTTACAGGATATACGAGGGGGCCGTTGAAGCTTTCTTT
.	TRBV15	TRBJ1-5	.	CATSRGTQTSQPQHF	TGTGCCACCAGCAGGGGGACCCAGACTAGTCAGCCCCAGCATTTT
.	TRBV2	TRBJ2-7	TRBD2	CASRVYVGTSGSYEQYF	TGTGCCAGCAGGGTTTACGTTGGGACTAGCGGTTCCTACGAGCAGTACTTC
.	TRBV30	TRBJ1-2	.	CAYQGGAGYGYTF	TGTGCCTACCAGGGAGGTGCGGGCTATGGCTACACCTTC
.	TRBV19	TRBJ2-6	.	CASSARVTGSGANVLTF	TGTGCCAGTAGTGCAAGGGTAACGGGGTCTGGGGCCAACGTCCTGACTTTC
.	TRBV15	TRBJ2-7	TRBD2	CATSKGRAEQYF	TGTGCCACCAGCAAAGGGAGGGCCGAGCAGTACTTC
.	TRBV30	TRBJ2-3	TRBD2	CAWEGAGGPNTQYF	TGTGCCTGGGAGGGAGCGGGGGGGCCAAATACGCAGTATTTT
.	TRBV3-1/TRBV3-2	TRBJ2-5	.	CASSHLRLQETQYF	TGTGCCAGCAGCCACCTTCGTCTACAAGAGACCCAGTACTTC
.	TRBV20-1	TRBJ2-7	.	CRAKLGGEQYF	TGCAGAGCTAAACTCGGGGGCGAGCAGTACTTC
once	TRBV7-3	TRBJ2-1	.	CASSQSGSNDEQFF	TGTGCCAGCAGCCAAAGTGGGAGTAACGATGAGCAGTTCTTC
few	TRBV18	TRBJ2-7	TRBD1	CASSPGQGALLSYEQYF	TGTGCCAGCTCACCAGGACAGGGGGCTCTTTTATCCTACGAGCAGTACTTC
.	TRBV18	TRBJ1-5	TRBD1	CASSRRQGDFWSNQPQHF	TGTGCCAGCTCACGCCGACAGGGGGATTTCTGGAGCAATCAGCCCCAGCATTTT
.	TRBV15	TRBJ1-2	TRBD1	CATSTQGKGAVNYGYTF	TGTGCCACCAGCACCCAAGGGAAGGGGGCCGTAAACTATGGCTACACCTTC
.	TRBV3-1/TRBV3-2	TRBJ2-3	.	CASSQLGSTDTQYF	TGTGCCAGCAGCCAACTCGGGTCCACAGATACGCAGTATTTT
.	TRBV7-9	TRBJ1-4	TRBD1	CASSEGAMNEKLFF	TGTGCCAGCAGCGAGGGGGCTATGAATGAAAAACTGTTTTTT
.	TRBV11-2	TRBJ2-3	TRBD2	CASTARGGAGGDTQYF	TGTGCCAGCACCGCCCGCGGGGGAGCGGGGGGAGATACGCAGTATTTT
many	TRBV4-1	TRBJ1-5	.	CASSLVYSNQPQHF	TGCGCCAGCAGCTTAGTATATAGCAATCAGCCCCAGCATTTT
.	TRBV30	TRBJ2-5	.	CAYWNRGVEETQYF	TGTGCCTACTGGAATCGCGGGGTCGAGGAGACCCAGTACTTC
.	TRBV15	TRBJ2-1	.	CATSRENFYNEQFF	TGTGCCACCAGCAGAGAAAACTTCTATAATGAGCAGTTCTTC
.	TRBV2	TRBJ2-2	TRBD2	CATSGEGTGELFF	TGTGCCACTAGCGGGGAAGGTACCGGGGAGCTGTTTTTT
.	TRBV15	TRBJ1-2	.	CATSSWGYYGYTF	TGTGCCACCAGCAGCTGGGGCTACTATGGCTACACCTTC
.	TRBV7-3	TRBJ2-2	TRBD1	CASSLVVGTGMTGELFF	TGTGCCAGCAGCTTAGTCGTGGGGACAGGGATGACCGGGGAGCTGTTTTTT
.	TRBV5-6	TRBJ1-3	.	CASSGHPGNTIYF	TGTGCCAGCAGCGGACATCCTGGAAACACCATATATTTT
.	TRBV11-3	TRBJ2-1	TRBD2	CASSLGLAGVGSYNEQFF	TGTGCCAGCAGCTTAGGACTAGCGGGAGTCGGCTCCTACAATGAGCAGTTCTTC
.	TRBV7-3	TRBJ2-7	.	CASSAHPKDSQYF	TGTGCCAGCAGCGCCCATCCCAAGGACAGCCAGTACTTC
.	TRBV20-1	TRBJ1-2	.	CSASRAGYGYGYTF	TGCAGTGCTAGTAGGGCAGGGTACGGCTATGGCTACACCTTC
.	TRBV5-1	TRBJ2-7	TRBD1	CATRTGVISSYEQYF	TGCGCCACCCGCACAGGGGTCATATCCTCCTACGAGCAGTACTTC
few	TRBV6-2/TRBV6-3	TRBJ1-5	TRBD1	CASSSPGQGTGQPQHF	TGTGCCAGCAGCTCTCCGGGACAGGGAACGGGTCAGCCCCAGCATTTT
.	TRBV18	TRBJ1-6	.	CASSPTGLKSPLHF	TGTGCCAGCTCACCGACAGGTTTAAAGTCACCCCTCCACTTT
.	TRBV5-1	TRBJ2-3	TRBD2	CASSPLGGGASTDTQYF	TGCGCCAGCAGCCCGCTAGGCGGGGGGGCCTCGACAGATACGCAGTATTTT
.	TRBV2	TRBJ1-4	TRBD1	CASSDDLTGTNEKLFF	TGTGCCAGCAGTGATGATTTGACAGGGACTAATGAAAAACTGTTTTTT
.	TRBV4-1	TRBJ1-4	TRBD1	CASSLAPGQNEKLFF	TGCGCCAGCAGCCTCGCCCCGGGACAGAATGAAAAACTGTTTTTT
.	TRBV18	TRBJ2-3	TRBD2	CASSLQGPRSGRTFAQYF	TGTGCCAGCTCACTACAGGGCCCTCGGAGCGGGAGAACTTTTGCGCAGTATTTT
.	TRBV2	TRBJ2-4	.	CASRQDSAKNIQYF	TGTGCCAGCCGACAGGATTCGGCCAAAAACATTCAGTACTTC
.	TRBV30	TRBJ1-2	TRBD1	CAWSATGENYGYTF	TGTGCCTGGAGTGCCACAGGGGAGAACTATGGCTACACCTTC
once	TRBV4-3	TRBJ2-7	TRBD2	CASSQVNAGGYEQYF	TGCGCCAGCAGCCAAGTAAACGCGGGGGGCTACGAGCAGTACTTC
.	TRBV5-1	TRBJ2-7	.	CASSFTPHYEQYF	TGCGCCAGCAGCTTTACACCCCATTACGAGCAGTACTTC
.	TRBV10-3	TRBJ1-1	.	CAIKPSPMNTEAFF	TGTGCCATCAAACCTAGTCCCATGAACACTGAAGCTTTCTTT
.	TRBV30	TRBJ2-5	.	CAWSVLEKETQYF	TGTGCCTGGAGTGTACTAGAAAAAGAGACCCAGTACTTC
.	TRBV28	TRBJ1-2	TRBD1	CASTIDRVYGYTF	TGTGCCAGCACCATTGACAGGGTCTATGGCTACACCTTC
.	TRBV2	TRBJ2-3	.	CASSVEQGSTDTQYF	TGTGCCAGCAGTGTGGAACAGGGAAGCACAGATACGCAGTATTTT